Described below is a single T cell receptor beta chain sequence and its context. Antigen unknown. The junction had 13 bases not matched to a gene; V was cut back by 5 bases and J by 1 base. The length of the CDR3 is 18 residues. In germline, CDR1 is LGHNA, CDR2 YNFKEQ. The source of the sample is a study of blood T cells in healthy people across ages. Study-level results: Strong correlation linked observed beta diversity and percent naive T cells. Aged donors had fewer naive CD4+ cells and lower diversity than long-lived donors. Estimates drawn from one million T cells were deemed to understate diversity.

The authors ran a second PCR of about 7 to 11 cycles using a sample-barcoded 5' primer and a J-beta primer mix. Any given sample supplied a minimum of 3 million CDR3-containing paired-end reads. MiXCR, applied by TCRdb to the 5' RACE reads, yields one record per CDR3 protein. The data contain around 900,000 distinct CDR3 sequences, just over 50% of them singletons. The chain links TRBV4-2 to TRBJ2-3; 9 positions match TRBD2. The sample was blood. The TCR was taken from a woman aged 55-70 years in good health. The CDR3 sequence is CASSETGLATYRTDTQYF. The DNA for the CDR3 is TGTGCCAGCAGCGAAACGGGACTAGCTACTTACCGCACAGATACGCAGTATTTT.